This TCR beta chain was sequenced for a study of blood T cells in healthy people across ages. Primers used in a second PCR of about 6 to 11 cycles were a sample-barcoded 5' primer and a J-beta primer mix. One entry per CDR3 protein results from TCRdb running MiXCR on the 5' RACE reads. This sample has about 1.1 million distinct CDR3 sequences, with under 40% found just once. This CDR3 has 11 residues. Looked up from germline, CDR1 is SNHLY and CDR2 is FYNNEI. The V and J ends lost 11 bases and 9 bases respectively, with 14 bases between them. This chain connects TRBV2 to TRBJ2-1; D possibly corresponds to TRBD1 (6 bases). This TCR came from a man younger than 35 in good health. The sequencing sample was made of blood. The CDR3 here is CACITGTEQFF. The CDR3 nucleotides are TGTGCCTGCATCACAGGGACTGAGCAGTTCTTC.